A selection of T cell receptor beta chains follows, all from one sample in a study of identifying expanded T cells in peripheral blood. The method was immunoSEQ multiplex PCR; TCRdb's version includes in-frame clones alone and lacks a portion of them. The sample contains approximately 90,000 clones, around nine tenths of which appear only once. The sample taken for sequencing was blood. The receptor source for this set is a person aged 18 to 70 in good health. CDR3s include the opening cysteine and the closing phenylalanine or tryptophan. Fields, in order: D gene, J gene, clone size, V gene, CDR3 DNA, CDR3 protein. A D gene is named only where the DNA matches it firmly. Size is stated for part of the rows, as once, few or many counts, or as a class when the clone is expanded.

>.|TRBJ2-6|.|TRBV29-1
TGCAGCGTTGGTGGCAGGGTTACGGGGGCCAACGTCCTGACTTTC
CSVGGRVTGANVLTF
>.|TRBJ2-7|.|TRBV21-1
TGTGCCAGCAGCAAAGTGGTGACAGCAGCAGACTACGAGCAGTACTTC
CASSKVVTAADYEQYF
>.|TRBJ1-4|.|TRBV7-2
TGTGCCAGCAGCTCCTACGGGAGGTTTGGAGAAAAACTGTTTTTT
CASSSYGRFGEKLFF
>TRBD1|TRBJ2-2|.|TRBV29-1
TGCAGCGTTACAGGGACAGGGGCTCGATCCGGGGAGCTGTTTTTT
CSVTGTGARSGELFF
>.|TRBJ2-5|.|TRBV25-1
TGTGCCAGCAGTGAATTGTCTGGATCGGGAACCCAGTACTTC
CASSELSGSGTQYF
>.|TRBJ1-1|.|TRBV9
TGTGCCAGCAGGTCCGGGGGGAACACTGAAGCTTTCTTT
CASRSGGNTEAFF
>TRBD1|TRBJ2-3|.|TRBV27
TGTGCCAGCAGTTTATCGCGTGGACAGGTATTCACAGATACGCAGTATTTT
CASSLSRGQVFTDTQYF
>TRBD2|TRBJ2-3|once|TRBV4-3
TGCGCCAGCAGCCAAGTCAGCGGGGGGCGCACAGATACGCAGTATTTT
CASSQVSGGRTDTQYF
>TRBD2|TRBJ2-3|.|TRBV19
TGTGCCAGTAGTATCCCACCGGGAGGAGGCACAGATACGCAGTATTTT
CASSIPPGGGTDTQYF
>.|TRBJ1-3|.|TRBV6-1
TGTGCCAGCAGTTCTGTGGGCTCTGGAAACACCATATATTTT
CASSSVGSGNTIYF
>TRBD2|TRBJ2-7|.|TRBV6-1
TGTGCCAGCAGTTTAGCGGGGGGGAGGTACGAGCAGTACTTC
CASSLAGGRYEQYF
>.|TRBJ2-2|.|TRBV11-3
TGTGCCAGCAGCTTAACCTCTTTTGGGGGATCGAACACCGGGGAGCTGTTTTTT
CASSLTSFGGSNTGELFF
>TRBD2|TRBJ2-3|.|TRBV6-1
TGTGCCAGCAGTGAATCAATAGCGGGGGGCACAGATACGCAGTATTTT
CASSESIAGGTDTQYF
>.|TRBJ2-1|.|TRBV1
TGCACCAGCAGCCAAGATCCCCTTAGCTCCTACAATGAGCAGTTCTTC
CTSSQDPLSSYNEQFF
>.|TRBJ1-1|.|TRBV18
TGTGCCAGCTCAAGGGAAACAGGTTCGGCCACTGAAGCTTTCTTT
CASSRETGSATEAFF
>.|TRBJ1-5|.|TRBV7-9
TGTGCCGCGGGCTCTGGCAGCCGACCCCAGCATTTT
CAAGSGSRPQHF
>TRBD1|TRBJ2-1|.|TRBV11-2
TGTGCCAGCAGCCCCCCTATGTGGACAGGGTCCAATGAGCAGTTCTTC
CASSPPMWTGSNEQFF
>.|TRBJ2-7|.|TRBV12-5
TGTGCTAGTGGTTTGCGTAGCGAGGTCAGGGTGGTCCCCCGGCCCCTTAGGGAGCAGTACTTC
CASGLRSEVRVVPRPLREQYF
>.|TRBJ2-1|.|TRBV18
TGTGCCAGCTCCATCGTGGATGAGCAGTTCTTC
CASSIVDEQFF
>TRBD2|TRBJ2-3|.|TRBV5-6
TGTGCCAGCAGCTTCCTGATGACTAGCGGGAGCACAGATACGCAGTATTTT
CASSFLMTSGSTDTQYF
>.|TRBJ1-5|few|TRBV2
TGTGCCAGCCGGCCTGGCAATCAGCCCCAGCATTTT
CASRPGNQPQHF
>.|TRBJ1-5|.|TRBV19
TGTGCCAGTAGTATAGTTAGGCAGCCCCAGCATTTT
CASSIVRQPQHF
>.|TRBJ2-2|.|TRBV5-1
TGCGCCAGCAGCTTTACAGAGAACACCGGGGAGCTGTTTTTT
CASSFTENTGELFF
>.|TRBJ1-1|few|TRBV29-1
TGCAGCGTAGTACTCCGGGAGGGCACTGAAGCTTTCTTT
CSVVLREGTEAFF
>.|TRBJ1-2|.|TRBV5-4
TGTGCCAGCAGCTTGGAGGCAGGGGCCTGGGGCTACACCTTC
CASSLEAGAWGYTF
>.|TRBJ1-3|.|TRBV19
TGTGCCAGTAGTATAGATCGGCTCAGCTCTGGAAACACCATATATTTT
CASSIDRLSSGNTIYF
>.|TRBJ2-2|.|TRBV5-6
TGTGCCAGCAGCTGGGTTGTAGCCGCCGGGGAGCTGTTTTTT
CASSWVVAAGELFF
>TRBD1|TRBJ2-1|.|TRBV25-1
TGTGCCAGTACGGACAGGGGGAACGAGCAGTTCTTC
CASTDRGNEQFF
>.|TRBJ1-3|.|TRBV4-1
TGCGCCAGCAGCCACTTAACGACAGGAAACACCATATATTTT
CASSHLTTGNTIYF
>.|TRBJ2-6|.|TRBV7-9
TGTGCCAGCAGGATCGGTAAAACGGCTGGGGCCAACGTCCTGACTTTC
CASRIGKTAGANVLTF
>.|TRBJ2-5|.|TRBV5-3
TGTGCCAGAAGCTTCATCTCCATCCAAGAGACCCAGTACTTC
CARSFISIQETQYF
>.|TRBJ2-2|once|TRBV2
TGTGCCAGCGGAAAGGAGCTGTTTTTT
CASGKELFF
>.|TRBJ1-1|.|TRBV7-3
TGTGCCAGCAGCATGCTCAGGGGCGGGAGTACGGAAGCTTTCTTT
CASSMLRGGSTEAFF
>TRBD2|TRBJ2-1|.|TRBV11-3
TGTGCCAGCGCCCTCGAGACTAGCGGCTACAATGAGCAGTTCTTC
CASALETSGYNEQFF
>.|TRBJ2-3|.|TRBV30
TGTGCCTGGGTTTTCGGGGCAGATACGCAGTATTTT
CAWVFGADTQYF
>.|TRBJ2-3|.|TRBV9
TGTGCCAGCAGCGTAGGCTCAAATACGCAGTATTTT
CASSVGSNTQYF
>.|TRBJ2-7|few|TRBV6-1
TGTGCCAGCAGTGAGACCAGTGGGCGTGGGACCGTGGGGGAGCAGTACTTC
CASSETSGRGTVGEQYF
>.|TRBJ1-1|.|TRBV5-1
TGCGCCAGCAGCTTGGAGGGGGGCGTTGGCACTGAAGCTTTCTTT
CASSLEGGVGTEAFF
>TRBD1|TRBJ1-2|.|TRBV18
TGTGCCAGCTCAGTGACCGGGACAGGGAACTATGGCTACACCTTC
CASSVTGTGNYGYTF
>TRBD1|TRBJ1-1|.|TRBV29-1
TGCAGCGTTGGAGAGCCCAGGGGGTCGGACACTGAAGCTTTCTTT
CSVGEPRGSDTEAFF
>.|TRBJ2-7|.|TRBV4-2
TGTGCCAGCAGCCAAGATATAGTCCAGACCTCCTACGAGCAGTACTTC
CASSQDIVQTSYEQYF
>.|TRBJ1-2|.|TRBV7-5
TGTGTCAGAAGCCTTGGGAGAGGGGATGGCTACACCTTC
CVRSLGRGDGYTF
>.|TRBJ2-2|.|TRBV4-1
TGCGCCAGCAGCCTGCCCGGCTCTAACACCGGGGAGCTGTTTTTT
CASSLPGSNTGELFF
>TRBD1|TRBJ1-3|.|TRBV27
TGTGCCAGCAGTTTGAGGACAGGGGGCTATGGAAACACCATATATTTT
CASSLRTGGYGNTIYF
>TRBD1|TRBJ1-2|once|TRBV5-1
TGCGCCAGCAGCCGGACGACAGGGGCGAACTATGGCTACACCTTC
CASSRTTGANYGYTF
>.|TRBJ1-6|.|TRBV4-2
TGTGCCAGCAGCCAAGCGGAAGGGGGTGGTAATTCACCCCTCCACTTT
CASSQAEGGGNSPLHF
>.|TRBJ1-2|once|TRBV6-1
TGTGCCAGCAGTGGCGACTTCGGTGGCTACACCTTC
CASSGDFGGYTF
>.|TRBJ2-7|.|TRBV7-9
TGTGCCAGCAGCTTAGCGGAAGGGAACTCCTACGAGCAGTACTTC
CASSLAEGNSYEQYF
>TRBD1|TRBJ2-5|few|TRBV10-2
TGCGCCAGCAGTGTAGGGGACAGGGGAGAGACCCAGTACTTC
CASSVGDRGETQYF
>TRBD1|TRBJ1-1|.|TRBV20-1
TGCAGTGCTCGACAGACAGGGGGGACTTTCTTT
CSARQTGGTFF
>.|TRBJ2-5|few|TRBV7-3
TGTGCCAGCAGCTGGGGCGTGGGCAGCCAAGAGACCCAGTACTTC
CASSWGVGSQETQYF
>.|TRBJ2-7|once|TRBV5-1
TGCGCCAGCAGGGAAGGGCTCGAGCAGTACTTC
CASREGLEQYF
>TRBD1|TRBJ2-1|.|TRBV27
TGTGCCAGCAGTCGCAACGGACAGGGATACAATGAGCAGTTCTTC
CASSRNGQGYNEQFF
>.|TRBJ2-3|.|TRBV7-8
TGTGCCAGCAGCTTAGGCGAGGGACGGGGGTTGTATTTT
CASSLGEGRGLYF
>.|TRBJ2-3|.|TRBV5-6
TGTGCCAGCAGCTTGAGCGCAGATACGCAGTATTTT
CASSLSADTQYF